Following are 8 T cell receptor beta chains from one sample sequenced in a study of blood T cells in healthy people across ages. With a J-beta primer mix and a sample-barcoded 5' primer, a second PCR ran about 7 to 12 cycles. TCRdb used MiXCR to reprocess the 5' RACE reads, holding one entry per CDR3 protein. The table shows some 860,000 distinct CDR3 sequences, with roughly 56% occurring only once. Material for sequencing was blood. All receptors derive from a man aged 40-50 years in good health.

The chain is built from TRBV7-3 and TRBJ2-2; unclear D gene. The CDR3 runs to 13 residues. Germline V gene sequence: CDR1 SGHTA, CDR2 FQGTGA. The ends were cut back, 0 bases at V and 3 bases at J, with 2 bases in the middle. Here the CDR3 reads CASSLTHTGELFF. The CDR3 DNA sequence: TGTGCCAGCAGCTTAACCCACACCGGGGAGCTGTTTTTT.

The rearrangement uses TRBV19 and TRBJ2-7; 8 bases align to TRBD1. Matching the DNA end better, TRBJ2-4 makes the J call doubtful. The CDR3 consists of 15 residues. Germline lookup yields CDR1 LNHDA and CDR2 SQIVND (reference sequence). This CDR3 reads CASSATGVARNIQYF. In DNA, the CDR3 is TGTGCCAGTAGTGCGACAGGGGTGGCGAGGAACATTCAGTACTTC.

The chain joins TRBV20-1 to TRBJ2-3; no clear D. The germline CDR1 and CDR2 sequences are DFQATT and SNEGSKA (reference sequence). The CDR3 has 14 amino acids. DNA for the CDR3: TGCAGCCTACGGACCAGCACGGGCACAGATACGCAGTATTTT. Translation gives CSLRTSTGTDTQYF.

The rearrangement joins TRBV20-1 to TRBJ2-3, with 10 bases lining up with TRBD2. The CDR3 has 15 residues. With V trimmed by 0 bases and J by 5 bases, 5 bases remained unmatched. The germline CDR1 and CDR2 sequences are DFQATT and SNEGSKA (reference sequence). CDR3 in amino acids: CSAREAGGPEDTQYF. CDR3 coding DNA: TGCAGTGCTAGAGAAGCGGGGGGGCCTGAAGATACGCAGTATTTT.

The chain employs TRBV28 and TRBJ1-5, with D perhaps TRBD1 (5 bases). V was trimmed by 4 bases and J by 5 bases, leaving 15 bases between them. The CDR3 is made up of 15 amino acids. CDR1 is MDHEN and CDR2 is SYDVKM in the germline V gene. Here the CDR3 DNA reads TGTGCCAGCAGTTCGGGACTGGGGCGAGATCAGCCCCAGCATTTT. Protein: CASSSGLGRDQPQHF.

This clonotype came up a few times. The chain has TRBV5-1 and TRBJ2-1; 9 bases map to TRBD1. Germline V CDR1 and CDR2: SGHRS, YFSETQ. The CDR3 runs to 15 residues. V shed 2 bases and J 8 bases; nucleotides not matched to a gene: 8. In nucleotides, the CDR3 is TGCGCCAGCAGCTTAAGGACAGGGGCGCAGGATGAGCAGTTCTTC. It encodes CASSLRTGAQDEQFF. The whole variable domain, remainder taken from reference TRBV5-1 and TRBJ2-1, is KAGVTQTPRYLIKTRGQQVTLSCSPISGHRSVSWYQQTPGQGLQFLFEYFSETQRNKGNFPGRFSGRQFSNSRSEMNVSTLELGDSALYLCASSLRTGAQDEQFFGPGTRLTVL.

The CDR3 loop is CSARGDPSNEQFF. In DNA, the CDR3 is TGCAGTGCTAGAGGGGACCCATCCAATGAGCAGTTCTTC. The rearrangement links TRBV20-1 to TRBJ2-1; D possibly matches TRBD1 or TRBD2 (5 bases each). Trimming removed 1 base at V and 6 bases at J, with 10 bases between. Germline CDR1 and CDR2: DFQATT and SNEGSKA (reference sequence). This CDR3 comprises 13 residues.

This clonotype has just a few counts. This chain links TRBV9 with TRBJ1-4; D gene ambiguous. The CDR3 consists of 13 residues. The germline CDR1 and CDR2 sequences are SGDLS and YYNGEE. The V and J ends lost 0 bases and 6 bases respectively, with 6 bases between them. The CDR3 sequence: CASSVGMDEKLFF. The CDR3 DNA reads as TGTGCCAGCAGCGTAGGGATGGATGAAAAACTGTTTTTT.